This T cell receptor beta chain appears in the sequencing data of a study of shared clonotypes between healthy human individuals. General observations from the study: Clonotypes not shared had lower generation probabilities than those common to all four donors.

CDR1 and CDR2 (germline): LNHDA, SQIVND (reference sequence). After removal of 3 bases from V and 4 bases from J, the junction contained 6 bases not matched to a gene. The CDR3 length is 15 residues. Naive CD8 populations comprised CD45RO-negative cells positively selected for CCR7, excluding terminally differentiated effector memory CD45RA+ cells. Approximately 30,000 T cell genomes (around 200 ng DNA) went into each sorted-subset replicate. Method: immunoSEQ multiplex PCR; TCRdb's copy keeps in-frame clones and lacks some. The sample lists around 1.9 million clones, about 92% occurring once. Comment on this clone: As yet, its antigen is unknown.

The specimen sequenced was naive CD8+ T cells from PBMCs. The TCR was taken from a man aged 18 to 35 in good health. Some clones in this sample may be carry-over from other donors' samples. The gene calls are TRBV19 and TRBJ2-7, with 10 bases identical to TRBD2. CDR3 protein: CASSMRTSGSYEQYF. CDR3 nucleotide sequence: TGTGCCAGTAGTATGCGGACTAGCGGTTCATACGAGCAGTACTTC.